This T cell receptor beta chain is drawn from a study of T cells expressing NK-cell markers. TCRdb reanalyzed the 5' RACE reads, giving one entry per CDR3 protein sequence and no DNA. The specimen's table records 350,000 to 450,000 distinct CDR3 sequences. Germline V gives CDR1 SGHAT, CDR2 FQNNGV. The CDR3 totals 15 residues. The sequence came from a man aged 18-75 years in good health. Sequencing was done on a sample of blood T cells: a sorted CD56 or NKG2C T cell subset, CD4+ or CD8+ T cells, or bulk PBMC T cells (not recorded which). This chain joins TRBV11-2 and TRBJ1-1. Here the CDR3 reads CASSLFRQVNTEAFF.